The present TCR beta chain was sequenced within a study of OX40 agonist ivuxolimab in advanced cancers. J was trimmed by 8 bases and V by 7 bases; bases with no gene match: 9. The CDR3 extends over 13 amino acids. The germline V gene encodes CDR1 SQVTM and CDR2 ANQGSEA. Profiling relied on immunoSEQ multiplex PCR, and the TCRdb table lists in-frame clones only, not all of them. The top ten clones hold 20% to 25% of a sample with about 30,000 clones, more than 70% of them seen once. The sample here was CD4+ or CD8+ T cells sorted from blood, taken in a trial of the OX40 agonist ivuxolimab. The sequence derives from an adult with an advanced solid tumor such as melanoma, head and neck, liver or kidney cancer. The V call is TRBV29-1, the J call TRBJ1-2, with 11 nucleotides matching TRBD1. The CDR3 DNA reads TGCAGCGCCTCGGACAGGGGGCGAGAAGGCTACACCTTC. Its protein is CSASDRGREGYTF.